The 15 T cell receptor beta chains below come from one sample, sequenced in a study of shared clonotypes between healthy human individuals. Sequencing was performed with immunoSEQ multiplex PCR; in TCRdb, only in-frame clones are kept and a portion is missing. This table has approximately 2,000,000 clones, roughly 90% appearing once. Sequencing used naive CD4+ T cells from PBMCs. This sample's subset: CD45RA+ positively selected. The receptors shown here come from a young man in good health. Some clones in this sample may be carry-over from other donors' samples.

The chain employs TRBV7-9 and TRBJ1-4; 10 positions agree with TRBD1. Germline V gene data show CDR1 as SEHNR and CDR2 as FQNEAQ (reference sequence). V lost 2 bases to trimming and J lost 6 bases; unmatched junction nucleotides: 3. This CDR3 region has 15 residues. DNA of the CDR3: TGTGCCAGCAGCTTAAGCGGGACAGGGGATGAAAAACTGTTTTTT. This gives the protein CASSLSGTGDEKLFF. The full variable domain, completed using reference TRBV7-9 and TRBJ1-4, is DTGVSQNPRHKITKRGQNVTFRCDPISEHNRLYWYRQTLGQGPEFLTYFQNEAQLEKSRLLSDRFSAERPKGSFSTLEIQRTEQGDSAMYLCASSLSGTGDEKLFFGSGTQLSVL.

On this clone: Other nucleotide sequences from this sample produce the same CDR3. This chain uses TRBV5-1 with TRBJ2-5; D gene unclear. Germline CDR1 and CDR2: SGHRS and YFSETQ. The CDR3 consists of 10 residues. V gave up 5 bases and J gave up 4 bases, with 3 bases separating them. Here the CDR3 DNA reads TGCGCCAGCAGGGGAGAGACCCAGTACTTC. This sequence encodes CASRGETQYF.

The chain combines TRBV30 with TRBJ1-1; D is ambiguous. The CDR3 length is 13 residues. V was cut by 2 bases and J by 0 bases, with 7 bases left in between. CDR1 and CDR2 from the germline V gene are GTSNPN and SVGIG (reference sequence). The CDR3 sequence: CAWSYRMNTEAFF. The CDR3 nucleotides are TGTGCCTGGAGTTATAGGATGAACACTGAAGCTTTCTTT.

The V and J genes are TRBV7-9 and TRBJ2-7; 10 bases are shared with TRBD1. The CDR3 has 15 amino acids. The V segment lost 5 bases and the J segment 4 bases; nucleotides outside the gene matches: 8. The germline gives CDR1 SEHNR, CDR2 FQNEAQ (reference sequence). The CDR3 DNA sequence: TGTGCCAGCAGCCCCCGCAAGGACAGGGGGTACGAGCAGTACTTC. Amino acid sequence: CASSPRKDRGYEQYF.

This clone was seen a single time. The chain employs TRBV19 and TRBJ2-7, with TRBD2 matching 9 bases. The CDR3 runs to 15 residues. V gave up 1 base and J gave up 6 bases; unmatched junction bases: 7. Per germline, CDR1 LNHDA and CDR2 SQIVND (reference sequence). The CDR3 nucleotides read TGTGCCAGTAGTATAGGGGGTAGCGGGAGTTCCGAGCAGTACTTC. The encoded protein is CASSIGGSGSSEQYF.

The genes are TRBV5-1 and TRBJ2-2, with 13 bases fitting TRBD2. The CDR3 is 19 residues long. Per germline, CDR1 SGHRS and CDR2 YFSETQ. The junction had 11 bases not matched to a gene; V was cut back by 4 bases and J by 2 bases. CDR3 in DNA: TGCGCCAGCAGCAGATACGGACTAGCGGGAGACCCAAACACCGGGGAGCTGTTTTTT. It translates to CASSRYGLAGDPNTGELFF.

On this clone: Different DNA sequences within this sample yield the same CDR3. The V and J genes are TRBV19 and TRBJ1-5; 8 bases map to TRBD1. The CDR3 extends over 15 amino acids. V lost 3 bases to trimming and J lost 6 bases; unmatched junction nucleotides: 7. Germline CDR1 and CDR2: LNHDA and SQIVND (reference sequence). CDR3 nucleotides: TGTGCCAGTAGTATTGGGCAGGGGGCTCCTCAGCCCCAGCATTTT. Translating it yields CASSIGQGAPQPQHF.

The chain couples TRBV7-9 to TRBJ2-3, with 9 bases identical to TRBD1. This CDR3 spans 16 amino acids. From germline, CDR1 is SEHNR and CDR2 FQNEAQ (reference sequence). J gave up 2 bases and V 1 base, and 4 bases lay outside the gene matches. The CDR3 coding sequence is TGTGCCAGCAGCTTAGTCGGGACAGGGTACACAGATACGCAGTATTTT. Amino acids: CASSLVGTGYTDTQYF.

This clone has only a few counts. In DNA form, the CDR3 reads TGTGCCAGCAGTTCACACCACGGGAGTCGAGGCTACACCTTC. Residues: CASSSHHGSRGYTF. V gene TRBV28 combines with J gene TRBJ1-2; D uncertain. The CDR3 sequence is 14 residues long. Germline V CDR1 and CDR2: MDHEN, SYDVKM. The ends were cut back, 4 bases at V and 8 bases at J, with 17 bases in the middle.

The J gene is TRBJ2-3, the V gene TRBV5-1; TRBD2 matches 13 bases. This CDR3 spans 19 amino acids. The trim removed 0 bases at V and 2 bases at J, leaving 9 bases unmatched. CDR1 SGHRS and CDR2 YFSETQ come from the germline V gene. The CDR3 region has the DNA TGCGCCAGCAGCTTGGCCCTCATTACTAGCGGGAGGGCCACAGATACGCAGTATTTT. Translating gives CASSLALITSGRATDTQYF.

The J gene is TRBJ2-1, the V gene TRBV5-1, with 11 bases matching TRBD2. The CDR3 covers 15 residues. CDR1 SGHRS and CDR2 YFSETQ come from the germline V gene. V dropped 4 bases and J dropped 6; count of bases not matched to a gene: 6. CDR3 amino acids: CASSALAGVVNEQFF. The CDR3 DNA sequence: TGCGCCAGCAGCGCACTAGCGGGAGTGGTCAATGAGCAGTTCTTC. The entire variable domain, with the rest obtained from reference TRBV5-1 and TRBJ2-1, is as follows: KAGVTQTPRYLIKTRGQQVTLSCSPISGHRSVSWYQQTPGQGLQFLFEYFSETQRNKGNFPGRFSGRQFSNSRSEMNVSTLELGDSALYLCASSALAGVVNEQFFGPGTRLTVL.

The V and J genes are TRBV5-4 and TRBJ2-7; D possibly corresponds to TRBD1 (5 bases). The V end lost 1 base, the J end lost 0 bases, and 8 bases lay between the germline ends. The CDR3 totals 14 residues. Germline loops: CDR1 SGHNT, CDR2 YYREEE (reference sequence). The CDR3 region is CASSLRQGSYEQYF. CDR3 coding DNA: TGTGCCAGCAGCTTGAGGCAGGGCTCCTACGAGCAGTACTTC.

The CDR3 reads CASSPQSGPYEQYF. CDR3 sequence (DNA): TGTGCCAGCAGTCCCCAGAGTGGCCCCTACGAGCAGTACTTC. The chain recombines TRBV6-5 with TRBJ2-7; D not resolved. There are 14 residues in the CDR3. Germline CDR1 and CDR2: MNHEY and SVGAGI. Deletions cut 5 bases from V and 2 bases from J, with 13 bases between.

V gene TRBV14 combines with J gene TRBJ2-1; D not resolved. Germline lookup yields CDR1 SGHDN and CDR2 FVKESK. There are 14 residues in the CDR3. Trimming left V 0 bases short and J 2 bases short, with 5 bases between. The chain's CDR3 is CASSQDHAYNEQFF. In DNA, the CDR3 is TGTGCCAGCAGCCAAGATCACGCCTACAATGAGCAGTTCTTC.

The CDR3 loop reads CASSTMSRDEQFF. DNA for the CDR3: TGTGCCAGCTCAACTATGTCCCGTGATGAGCAGTTCTTC. The rearrangement links TRBV18 to TRBJ2-1, with D unclear. The V gene lost 5 bases and the J gene lost 8 bases, with 13 bases spanning the gap. The length of the CDR3 is 13 residues. Germline V gives CDR1 KGHSH, CDR2 LQKENI.